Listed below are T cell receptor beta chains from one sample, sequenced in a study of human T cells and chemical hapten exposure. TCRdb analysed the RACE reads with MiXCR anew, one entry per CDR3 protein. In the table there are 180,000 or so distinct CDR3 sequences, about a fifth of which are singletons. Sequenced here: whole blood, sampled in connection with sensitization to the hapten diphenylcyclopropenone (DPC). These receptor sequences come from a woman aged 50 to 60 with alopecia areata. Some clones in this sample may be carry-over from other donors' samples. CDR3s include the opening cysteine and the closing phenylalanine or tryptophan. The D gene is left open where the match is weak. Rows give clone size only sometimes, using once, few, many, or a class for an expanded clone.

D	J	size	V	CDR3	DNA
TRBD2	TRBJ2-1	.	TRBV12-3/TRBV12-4	CASSFGLAGDNEQFF	TGTGCCAGCAGTTTCGGACTAGCGGGAGACAATGAGCAGTTCTTC
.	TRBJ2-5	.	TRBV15	CATSRERTRRETQYF	TGTGCCACCAGCAGAGAAAGGACCCGGAGAGAGACCCAGTACTTC
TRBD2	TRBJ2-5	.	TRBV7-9	CASRPSGSQETQYF	TGTGCCAGCAGACCTAGCGGGAGCCAAGAGACCCAGTACTTC
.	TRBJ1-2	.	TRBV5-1	CASSLESGYGYTF	TGCGCCAGCAGCTTGGAATCAGGGTATGGCTACACCTTC
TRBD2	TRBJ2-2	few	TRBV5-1	CASSTGTSGSYTGELFF	TGCGCCAGCAGCACCGGGACTAGCGGGAGTTACACCGGGGAGCTGTTTTTT
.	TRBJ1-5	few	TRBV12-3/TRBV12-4	CASSSGDRTYSNQPQHF	TGTGCCAGCAGTTCCGGCGACAGGACTTATAGCAATCAGCCCCAGCATTTT
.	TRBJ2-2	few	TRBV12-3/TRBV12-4	CASTIRFPGELFF	TGTGCCAGCACGATAAGGTTCCCCGGGGAGCTGTTTTTT
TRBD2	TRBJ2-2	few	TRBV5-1	CASTWGLAAGELFF	TGCGCCAGCACCTGGGGACTAGCGGCCGGGGAGCTGTTTTTT
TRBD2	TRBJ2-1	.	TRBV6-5	CASSHWTSGNEQFF	TGTGCCAGCAGTCACTGGACTAGCGGCAATGAGCAGTTCTTC
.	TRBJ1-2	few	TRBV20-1	CSAKGDRGQRSYGYTF	TGCAGTGCTAAGGGCGATCGGGGGCAGAGGAGCTATGGCTACACCTTC
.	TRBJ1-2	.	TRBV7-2	CASSPGEWNYGYTF	TGTGCCAGCAGCCCCGGAGAGTGGAACTATGGCTACACCTTC
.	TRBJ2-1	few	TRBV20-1	CSARGSWVWDEQFF	TGCAGTGCTAGAGGGAGTTGGGTGTGGGATGAGCAGTTCTTC
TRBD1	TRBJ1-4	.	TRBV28	CASSSGGGTGEKLFF	TGTGCCAGCAGTTCCGGCGGGGGGACAGGTGAAAAACTGTTTTTT
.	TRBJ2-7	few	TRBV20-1	CSARVSGYEQYF	TGCAGTGCTAGAGTGTCGGGTTACGAGCAGTACTTC
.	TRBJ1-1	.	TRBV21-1	CASSRGGDCRNDTEAFF	TGTGCCAGCAGCAGGGGCGGGGATTGCAGGAATGACACTGAAGCTTTCTTT
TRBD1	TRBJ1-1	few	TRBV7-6	CASSSGTGEWSEAFF	TGTGCCAGCAGCTCCGGGACAGGGGAATGGTCTGAAGCTTTCTTT
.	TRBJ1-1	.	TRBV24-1	CATSESGNTEAFF	TGTGCCACCAGTGAGTCGGGGAACACTGAAGCTTTCTTT
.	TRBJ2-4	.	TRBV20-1	CSAPDRPKNIQYF	TGCAGTGCGCCGGACAGACCCAAAAACATTCAGTACTTC
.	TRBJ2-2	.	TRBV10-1	CASSENVGFHTGELFF	TGCGCCAGCAGTGAGAACGTGGGATTCCACACCGGGGAGCTGTTTTTT
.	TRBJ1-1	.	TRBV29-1	CSVEQTSRGTEAFF	TGCAGCGTTGAACAAACCTCGCGCGGCACTGAAGCTTTCTTT
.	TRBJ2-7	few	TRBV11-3	CASSLGPREQYF	TGTGCCAGCAGCTTAGGTCCCCGAGAGCAGTACTTC
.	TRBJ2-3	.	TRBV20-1	CSARRGARTDTQYF	TGCAGTGCTAGAAGGGGGGCCCGCACAGATACGCAGTATTTT
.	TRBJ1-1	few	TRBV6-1	CAGSENGATTEAFF	TGTGCCGGGAGTGAAAACGGAGCCACCACTGAAGCTTTCTTT
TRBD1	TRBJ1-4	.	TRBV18	CASSPGQSNEKLFF	TGTGCCAGCTCACCGGGACAGAGCAATGAAAAACTGTTTTTT
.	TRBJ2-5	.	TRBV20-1	CSARQRVETQYF	TGCAGTGCCCGGCAGCGTGTGGAGACCCAGTACTTC
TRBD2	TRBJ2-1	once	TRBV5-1	CASSRALGGYNEQFF	TGCGCCAGCAGCCGGGCTTTGGGAGGGTACAATGAGCAGTTCTTC
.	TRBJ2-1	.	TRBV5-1	CASSLGPEEFF	TGCGCCAGCAGCTTGGGTCCAGAGGAGTTCTTC
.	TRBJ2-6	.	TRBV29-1	CSVWVGANVLTF	TGCAGCGTTTGGGTGGGGGCCAACGTCCTAACTTTC
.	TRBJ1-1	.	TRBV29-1	CSVGASPREAFF	TGCAGCGTTGGTGCCTCTCCAAGGGAAGCTTTCTTT
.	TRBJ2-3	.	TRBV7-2	CASSSVRDTQYF	TGTGCCAGCAGCTCTGTAAGGGATACGCAGTATTTT
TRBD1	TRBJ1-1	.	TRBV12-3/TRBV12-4	CASSPDRDRGSTEAFF	TGTGCCAGCAGCCCGGACAGGGACCGGGGTAGCACTGAAGCTTTCTTT
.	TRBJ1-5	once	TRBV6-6	CASSPRLWLSNQPQHF	TGTGCCAGCAGCCCCCGTCTATGGCTTAGCAATCAGCCCCAGCATTTT
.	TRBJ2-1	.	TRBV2	CASSLGGTPRFNEQFF	TGTGCCAGCAGTTTAGGGGGGACTCCCAGGTTCAATGAGCAGTTCTTC
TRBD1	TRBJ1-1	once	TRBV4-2	CASSPYFGQEVTEAFF	TGTGCCAGCAGCCCTTATTTCGGACAGGAGGTCACTGAAGCTTTCTTT
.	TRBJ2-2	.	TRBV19	CASSISGERPPTGELFF	TGTGCCAGTAGTATTTCAGGGGAACGGCCACCAACCGGGGAGCTGTTTTTT
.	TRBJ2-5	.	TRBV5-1	CASSSQVQETQYF	TGCGCCAGCAGCTCGCAGGTTCAAGAGACCCAGTACTTC
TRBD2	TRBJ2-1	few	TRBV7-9	CASSAGGLRSYNEQFF	TGTGCCAGCAGCGCGGGGGGTTTGAGGTCCTACAATGAGCAGTTCTTC
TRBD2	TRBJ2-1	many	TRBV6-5	CASSSGGVAVGGQFF	TGTGCCAGCAGCTCCGGGGGGGTAGCGGTTGGGGGGCAGTTCTTC
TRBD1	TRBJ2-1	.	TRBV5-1	CASSTWTGNNEQFF	TGCGCCAGCAGCACCTGGACAGGGAATAATGAGCAGTTCTTC
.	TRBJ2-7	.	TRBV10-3	CAIRNPGLGSYEQYF	TGTGCCATCAGGAACCCGGGACTCGGATCCTACGAGCAGTACTTC
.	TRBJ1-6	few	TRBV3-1	CASSPPWDNSPLHF	TGTGCCAGCAGCCCACCCTGGGATAATTCACCCCTCCACTTT
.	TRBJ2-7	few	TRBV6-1	CASSTSGQSSYEQYF	TGTGCCAGCAGTACAAGCGGACAGAGCTCCTACGAGCAGTACTTC